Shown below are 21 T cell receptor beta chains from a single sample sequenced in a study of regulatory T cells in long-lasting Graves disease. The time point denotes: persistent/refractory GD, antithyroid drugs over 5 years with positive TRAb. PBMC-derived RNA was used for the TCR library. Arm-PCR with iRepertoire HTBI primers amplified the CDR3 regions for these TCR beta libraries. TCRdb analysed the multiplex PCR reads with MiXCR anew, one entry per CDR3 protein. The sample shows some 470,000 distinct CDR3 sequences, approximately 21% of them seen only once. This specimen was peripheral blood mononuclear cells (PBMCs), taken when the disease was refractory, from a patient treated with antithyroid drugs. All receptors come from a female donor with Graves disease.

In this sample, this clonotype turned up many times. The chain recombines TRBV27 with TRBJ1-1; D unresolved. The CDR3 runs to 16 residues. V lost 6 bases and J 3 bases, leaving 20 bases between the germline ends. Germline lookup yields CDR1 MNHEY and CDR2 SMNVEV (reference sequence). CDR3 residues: CASSLDHGGVYTEAFF. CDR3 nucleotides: TGTGCCAGCAGCCTTGATCACGGTGGAGTGTACACTGAAGCTTTCTTT.

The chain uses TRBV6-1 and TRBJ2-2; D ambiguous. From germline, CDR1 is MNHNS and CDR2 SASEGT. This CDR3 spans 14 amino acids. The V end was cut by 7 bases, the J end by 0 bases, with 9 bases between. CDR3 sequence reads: CASTPLPNTGELFF. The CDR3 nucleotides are TGTGCCAGCACCCCCCTTCCGAACACCGGGGAGCTGTTTTTT.

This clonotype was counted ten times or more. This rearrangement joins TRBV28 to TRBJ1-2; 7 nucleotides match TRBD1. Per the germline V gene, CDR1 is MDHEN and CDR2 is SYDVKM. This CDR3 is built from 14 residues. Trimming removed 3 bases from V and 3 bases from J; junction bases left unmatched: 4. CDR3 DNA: TGTGCCAGCAGTTTTTCCGGGACAGACTATGGCTACACCTTC. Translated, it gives CASSFSGTDYGYTF.

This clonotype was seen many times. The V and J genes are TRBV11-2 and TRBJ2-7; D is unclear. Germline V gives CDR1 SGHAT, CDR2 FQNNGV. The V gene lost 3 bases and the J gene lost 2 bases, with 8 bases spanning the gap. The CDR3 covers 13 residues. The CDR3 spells CASSLQLPYEQYF. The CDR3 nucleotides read TGTGCCAGCAGCTTGCAGCTTCCCTACGAGCAGTACTTC.

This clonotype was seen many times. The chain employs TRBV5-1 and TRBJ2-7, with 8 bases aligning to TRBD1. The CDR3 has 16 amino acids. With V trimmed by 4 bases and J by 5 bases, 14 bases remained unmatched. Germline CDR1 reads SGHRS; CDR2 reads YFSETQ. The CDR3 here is CASSQVRVQGADEQYF. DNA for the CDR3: TGCGCCAGCAGCCAAGTCCGAGTCCAGGGGGCGGACGAGCAGTACTTC.

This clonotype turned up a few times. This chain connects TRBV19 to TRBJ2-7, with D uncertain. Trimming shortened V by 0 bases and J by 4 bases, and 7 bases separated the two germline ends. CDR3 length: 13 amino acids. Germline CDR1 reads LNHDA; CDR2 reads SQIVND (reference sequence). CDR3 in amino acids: CASSIDAAYEQYF. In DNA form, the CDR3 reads TGTGCCAGTAGTATAGACGCGGCTTACGAGCAGTACTTC.

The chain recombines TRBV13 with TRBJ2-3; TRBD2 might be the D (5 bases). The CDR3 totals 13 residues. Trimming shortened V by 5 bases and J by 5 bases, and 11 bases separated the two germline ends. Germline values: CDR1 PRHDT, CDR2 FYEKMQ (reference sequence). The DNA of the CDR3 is TGTGCCAGCAGCGACGAGGGTGAAGATACGCAGTATTTT. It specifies CASSDEGEDTQYF.

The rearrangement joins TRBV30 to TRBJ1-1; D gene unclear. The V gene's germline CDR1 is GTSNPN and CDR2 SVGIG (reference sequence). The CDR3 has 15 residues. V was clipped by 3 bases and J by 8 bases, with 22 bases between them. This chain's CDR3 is CAWSLGLGNLEEAFF. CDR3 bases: TGTGCCTGGAGCCTTGGCCTGGGGAACCTCGAGGAAGCTTTCTTT. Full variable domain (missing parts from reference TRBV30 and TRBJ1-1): SQTIHQWPATLVQPVGSPLSLECTVEGTSNPNLYWYRQAAGRGLQLLFYSVGIGQISSEVPQNLSASRPQDRQFILSSKKLLLSDSGFYLCAWSLGLGNLEEAFFGQGTRLTVV.

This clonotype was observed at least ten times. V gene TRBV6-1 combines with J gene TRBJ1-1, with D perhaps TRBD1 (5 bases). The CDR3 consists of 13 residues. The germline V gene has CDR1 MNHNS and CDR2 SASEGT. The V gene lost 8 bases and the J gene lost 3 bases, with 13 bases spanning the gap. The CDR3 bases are TGTGCCAGCCAGGGAGGGATTTACACTGAAGCTTTCTTT. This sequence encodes CASQGGIYTEAFF.

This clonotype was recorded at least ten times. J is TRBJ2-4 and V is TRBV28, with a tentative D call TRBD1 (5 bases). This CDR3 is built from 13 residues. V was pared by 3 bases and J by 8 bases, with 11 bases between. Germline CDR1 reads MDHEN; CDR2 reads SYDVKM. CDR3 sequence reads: CASSLSGMDIQYF. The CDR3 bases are TGTGCCAGCAGTTTGTCAGGGATGGACATTCAGTACTTC.

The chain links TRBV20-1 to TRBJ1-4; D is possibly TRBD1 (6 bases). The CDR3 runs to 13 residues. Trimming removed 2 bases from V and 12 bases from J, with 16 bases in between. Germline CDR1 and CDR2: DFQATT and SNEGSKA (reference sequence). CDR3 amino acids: CSARRSRDIQLFF. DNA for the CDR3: TGCAGTGCTAGAAGGTCTCGGGACATCCAACTGTTTTTT.

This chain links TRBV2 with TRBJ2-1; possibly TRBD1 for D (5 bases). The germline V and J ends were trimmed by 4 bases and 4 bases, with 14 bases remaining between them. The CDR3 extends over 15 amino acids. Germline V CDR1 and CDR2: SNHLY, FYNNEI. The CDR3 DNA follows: TGTGCCAGCAGTGGACAGCCTACAATTTACAATGAGCAGTTCTTC. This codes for CASSGQPTIYNEQFF.

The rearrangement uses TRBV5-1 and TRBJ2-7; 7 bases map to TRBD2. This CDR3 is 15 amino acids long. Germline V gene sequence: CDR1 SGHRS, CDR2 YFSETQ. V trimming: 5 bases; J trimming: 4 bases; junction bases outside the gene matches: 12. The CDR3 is CASRQITSAWYEQYF. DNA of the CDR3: TGCGCCAGCAGACAGATAACTAGCGCCTGGTACGAGCAGTACTTC.

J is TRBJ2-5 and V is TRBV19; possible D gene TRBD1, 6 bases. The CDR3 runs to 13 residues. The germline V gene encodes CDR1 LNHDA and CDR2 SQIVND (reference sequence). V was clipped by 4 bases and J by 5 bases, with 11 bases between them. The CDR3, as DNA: TGTGCCAGTAGTAGGAATAGGGGGGAGACCCAGTACTTC. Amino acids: CASSRNRGETQYF.

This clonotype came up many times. This chain's CDR3 is CATFRDSPTEQYF. The CDR3 DNA follows: TGTGCCACCTTTAGAGACAGCCCGACCGAGCAGTACTTC. The chain couples TRBV28 to TRBJ2-7, with D maybe TRBD1 (5 bases). The V gene's germline CDR1 is MDHEN and CDR2 SYDVKM. Between the trimmed V and J ends, which lost 10 bases and 6 bases, there was a span of 19 bases. This CDR3 has 13 residues.

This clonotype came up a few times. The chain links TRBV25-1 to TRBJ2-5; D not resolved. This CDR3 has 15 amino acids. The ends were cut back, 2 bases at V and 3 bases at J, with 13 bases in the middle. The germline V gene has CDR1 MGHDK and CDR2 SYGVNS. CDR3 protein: CASSEMRTAKETQYF. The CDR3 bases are TGTGCCAGCAGTGAAATGAGGACGGCAAAAGAGACCCAGTACTTC.

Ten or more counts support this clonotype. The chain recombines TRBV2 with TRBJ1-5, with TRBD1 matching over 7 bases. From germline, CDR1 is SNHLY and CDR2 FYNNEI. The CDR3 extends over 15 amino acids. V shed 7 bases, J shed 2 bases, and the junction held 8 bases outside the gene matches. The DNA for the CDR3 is TGTGCCAGCACCATCGACAGGGACGGCAATCAGCCCCAGCATTTT. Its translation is CASTIDRDGNQPQHF.

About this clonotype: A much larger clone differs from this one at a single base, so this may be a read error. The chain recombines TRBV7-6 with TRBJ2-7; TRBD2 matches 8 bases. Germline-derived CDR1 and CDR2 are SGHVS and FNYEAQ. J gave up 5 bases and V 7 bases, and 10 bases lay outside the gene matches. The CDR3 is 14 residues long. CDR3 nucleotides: TGTGCCAGCACCCACCTACCAGCGGGAGACGAGCAGTACTTC. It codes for CASTHLPAGDEQYF.

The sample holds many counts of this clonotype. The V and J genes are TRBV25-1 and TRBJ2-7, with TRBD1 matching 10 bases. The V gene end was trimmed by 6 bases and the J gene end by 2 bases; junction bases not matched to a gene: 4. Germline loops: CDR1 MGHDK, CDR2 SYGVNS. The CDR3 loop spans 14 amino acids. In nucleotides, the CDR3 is TGTGCCAGCAGAAAAGGACAGGGGGCCTACGAGCAGTACTTC. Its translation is CASRKGQGAYEQYF.

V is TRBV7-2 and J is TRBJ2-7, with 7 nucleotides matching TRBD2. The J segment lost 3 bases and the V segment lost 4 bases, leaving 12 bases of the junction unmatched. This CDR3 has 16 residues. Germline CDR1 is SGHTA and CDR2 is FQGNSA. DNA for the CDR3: TGTGCCAGCAGCTCCGACCTCCTTGCGGGAGTCTACGAGCAGTACTTC. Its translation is CASSSDLLAGVYEQYF.

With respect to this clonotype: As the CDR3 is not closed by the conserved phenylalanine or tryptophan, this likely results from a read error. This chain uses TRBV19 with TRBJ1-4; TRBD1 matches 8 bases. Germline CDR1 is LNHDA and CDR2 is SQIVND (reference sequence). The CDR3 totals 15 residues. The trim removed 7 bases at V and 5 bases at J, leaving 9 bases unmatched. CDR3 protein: CASTPRTGLNEKLFL. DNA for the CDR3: TGTGCCAGTACCCCCCGGACAGGGCTGAATGAAAAACTGTTTTTG.